A single sample is the source of the 22 T cell receptor beta chains below, sequenced in a study of OX40 agonist ivuxolimab in advanced cancers. Produced via immunoSEQ multiplex PCR; TCRdb's table is partial and in-frame only. Among around 35,000 clones listed, about three quarters were seen once. Sequencing was performed on CD4+ or CD8+ T cells sorted from blood, taken in a trial of the OX40 agonist ivuxolimab. Receptors were obtained from an adult with an advanced solid tumor such as melanoma, head and neck, liver or kidney cancer.

This chain links TRBV4-1 with TRBJ1-2; D is unclear. The CDR3 extends over 15 amino acids. Germline-derived CDR1 and CDR2 are MGHRA and YSYEKL. Deletions cut 2 bases from V and 3 bases from J, with 13 bases between. This CDR3 is CASSQSRWADYGYTF. The CDR3 bases are TGCGCCAGCAGCCAAAGCCGGTGGGCAGACTATGGCTACACCTTC.

The V call is TRBV6-6, the J call TRBJ1-1; D is uncertain. CDR1 and CDR2 from the germline V gene are MNHNY and SVGAGI (reference sequence). V was trimmed by 0 bases and J by 1 base, leaving 6 bases between them. The CDR3 totals 14 residues. The CDR3 here is CASSYSLKNTEAFF. The DNA for the CDR3 is TGTGCCAGCAGTTACTCCCTGAAGAACACTGAAGCTTTCTTT.

The chain combines TRBV7-8 with TRBJ2-7; TRBD2 agrees at 15 bases. The CDR3 is 14 amino acids. Losses at the gene ends were 8 bases for V and 6 bases for J; bases not matched to a gene: 5. CDR1 and CDR2 from the germline V gene are SGHVS and FQNEAQ. The CDR3 spells CASGLAGGPVEQYF. The CDR3 region has the DNA TGTGCCAGCGGACTAGCGGGAGGGCCTGTCGAGCAGTACTTC.

This rearrangement joins TRBV10-3 to TRBJ2-1, with D tentatively TRBD1 or TRBD2 (5 bases each). From germline, CDR1 is ENHRY and CDR2 SYGVKD. This CDR3 spans 15 amino acids. V lost 10 bases to trimming and J lost 9 bases, with 25 bases between them. The CDR3 DNA is TGTGCCACGGGGAAGATCGGGACCACCACGGGTGAGCAGTTCTTC. Its protein product is CATGKIGTTTGEQFF.

The chain couples TRBV6-5 to TRBJ2-7; no clear D. CDR1 and CDR2 from the germline V gene are MNHEY and SVGAGI. V lost 6 bases to trimming and J lost 2 bases, with 5 bases between them. The CDR3 totals 11 residues. CDR3 sequence reads: CASRRPYEQYF. The CDR3 DNA reads TGTGCCAGCAGGAGGCCCTACGAGCAGTACTTC.

The chain combines TRBV7-2 with TRBJ1-3; a weak D match, TRBD1 (5 bases). The CDR3 contains 14 residues. V was clipped by 7 bases and J by 2 bases, with 12 bases between them. Per germline, CDR1 SGHTA and CDR2 FQGNSA. Here the CDR3 DNA reads TGTGCCAGCACCCCTGCGGGGGCTGGAAACACCATATATTTT. Protein product: CASTPAGAGNTIYF.

This chain joins TRBV7-3 and TRBJ2-2; TRBD1 or TRBD2 may be the D gene (5 bases each). CDR3 length: 13 residues. In germline, CDR1 is SGHTA, CDR2 FQGTGA. V shed 2 bases and J shed 9 bases, with 10 bases lying between them. CDR3 coding DNA: TGTGCCAGCAGCTTATCGGGGCGCCGGGAGCTGTTTTTT. Protein sequence: CASSLSGRRELFF.

V and J are TRBV19 and TRBJ2-1, with D hard to call. Germline CDR1 and CDR2: LNHDA and SQIVND (reference sequence). The CDR3 has 13 amino acids. Trimming shortened V by 4 bases and J by 3 bases, and 7 bases separated the two germline ends. This CDR3 is CASSNRLYNEQFF. The CDR3 DNA sequence: TGTGCCAGTAGTAACAGACTCTACAATGAGCAGTTCTTC.

This chain links TRBV6-5 with TRBJ1-3; perhaps TRBD1 as D (5 bases). The CDR3 has 14 amino acids. V dropped 6 bases and J dropped 4 bases, with 13 bases sitting between them. Germline CDR1 reads MNHEY; CDR2 reads SVGAGI. The CDR3 nucleotides read TGTGCCAGCAGCGCAGGGCGCGCGGGAAACACCATATATTTT. Its translation: CASSAGRAGNTIYF.

The rearrangement links TRBV2 to TRBJ1-1; D is undetermined. CDR1 and CDR2 (germline): SNHLY, FYNNEI. Trimming left V 4 bases short and J 6 bases short, with 12 bases between. This CDR3 has 13 amino acids. CDR3 residues: CASSGVADAEAFF. CDR3 nucleotides: TGTGCCAGCAGTGGTGTGGCAGATGCTGAAGCTTTCTTT.

This sequence joins TRBV18 and TRBJ2-1, with 7 bases fitting TRBD2. The germline V gene has CDR1 KGHSH and CDR2 LQKENI. The CDR3 is 14 amino acids. Trimming at V came to 3 bases and at J to 10 bases, leaving 9 bases not matched to a gene. The CDR3 reads CASSPPTSPGEQFF. CDR3 sequence (DNA): TGTGCCAGCTCACCCCCGACTAGCCCGGGCGAGCAGTTCTTC.

This chain joins TRBV2 and TRBJ2-6; D is tentatively TRBD1 or TRBD2 (5 bases each). This CDR3 has 13 residues. Looked up from germline, CDR1 is SNHLY and CDR2 is FYNNEI. Trimming removed 8 bases from V and 0 bases from J, with 5 bases in between. The DNA of the CDR3 is TGTGCCAGCGGGGGCTCTGGGGCCAACGTCCTGACTTTC. As protein: CASGGSGANVLTF.

The J gene is TRBJ2-7, the V gene TRBV11-2, with TRBD2 as a possible D gene (5 bases). The CDR3 loop spans 15 amino acids. Germline V gene data show CDR1 as SGHAT and CDR2 as FQNNGV. The V end lost 0 bases, the J end lost 3 bases, and 12 bases lay between the germline ends. CDR3: CASSLDLSGVYEQYF. As DNA, the CDR3 is TGTGCCAGCAGCTTAGATCTCAGCGGAGTCTACGAGCAGTACTTC.

The count of this clone is one. The V and J genes are TRBV19 and TRBJ1-5, with 7 bases that match TRBD1. CDR1 and CDR2 (germline): LNHDA, SQIVND (reference sequence). There are 16 residues in the CDR3. Losses at the gene ends were 7 bases for V and 3 bases for J; bases not matched to a gene: 12. The CDR3 nucleotides are TGTGCCAGTACCCTTAGACAGGGCAGAAACAATCAGCCCCAGCATTTT. It yields the protein CASTLRQGRNNQPQHF.

The gene calls are TRBV5-1 and TRBJ2-5; no clear D. The CDR3 sequence is 14 residues long. Germline V CDR1 and CDR2: SGHRS, YFSETQ. Trimming shortened V by 2 bases and J by 0 bases, and 8 bases separated the two germline ends. The CDR3 protein is CASSFGRNQETQYF. The DNA for the CDR3 is TGCGCCAGCAGCTTCGGCAGAAACCAAGAGACCCAGTACTTC.

The chain couples TRBV5-5 to TRBJ2-1; TRBD2 might be the D (5 bases). V was trimmed by 6 bases and J by 9 bases, leaving 16 bases between them. The CDR3 runs to 13 residues. Germline assignment: CDR1 SGHKS and CDR2 YYEKEE (reference sequence). The CDR3 reads CASKPPGGGEQFF. CDR3 DNA sequence: TGTGCCAGCAAACCCCCCGGAGGCGGTGAGCAGTTCTTC.

J is TRBJ1-4 and V is TRBV27; possibly TRBD1 for D (5 bases). The germline V gene encodes CDR1 MNHEY and CDR2 SMNVEV (reference sequence). The CDR3 runs to 15 residues. Between the trimmed V and J ends, which lost 6 bases and 8 bases, there was a span of 19 bases. In DNA form, the CDR3 reads TGTGCCAGCAGACGGACACGGAGGGATGACGAAAAACTGTTTTTT. It is translated as CASRRTRRDDEKLFF.

The rearrangement uses TRBV2 and TRBJ1-1; TRBD1 aligns across 7 bases. The CDR3 totals 14 residues. Looked up from germline, CDR1 is SNHLY and CDR2 is FYNNEI. The V gene end was trimmed by 6 bases and the J gene end by 1 base; junction bases not matched to a gene: 5. The CDR3 bases are TGTGCCAGCAGCCGACAGGGAACGAACACTGAAGCTTTCTTT. Protein sequence: CASSRQGTNTEAFF. The full variable domain, rest sourced from reference TRBV2 and TRBJ1-1, is EPEVTQTPSHQVTQMGQEVILRCVPISNHLYFYWYRQILGQKVEFLVSFYNNEISEKSEIFDDQFSVERPDGSNFTLKIRSTKLEDSAMYFCASSRQGTNTEAFFGQGTRLTVV.

The table lists this clone with a count of one. This chain uses TRBV14 with TRBJ1-2, with D unclear. Germline-derived CDR1 and CDR2 are SGHDN and FVKESK. V was shortened by 4 bases and J by 8 bases, with 29 bases between the two germline ends. The CDR3 contains 18 residues. The CDR3 loop reads CASSPSSSGLRIGRGYTF. CDR3 sequence (DNA): TGTGCCAGCAGCCCCTCTTCCAGTGGGCTTCGGATTGGGAGAGGCTACACCTTC.

V usage is TRBV7-8 and J usage is TRBJ2-3, with unresolved D. The germline V and J ends were trimmed by 5 bases and 1 base, with 7 bases remaining between them. The germline V gene has CDR1 SGHVS and CDR2 FQNEAQ. The CDR3 spans 13 residues. CDR3 sequence: CASSRAGTDTQYF. The DNA of the CDR3 is TGTGCCAGCAGCCGCGCGGGCACAGATACGCAGTATTTT.

This chain links TRBV6-5 with TRBJ2-7, with 9 bases matching TRBD1. Trimming at V came to 5 bases and at J to 4 bases, leaving 6 bases not matched to a gene. This CDR3 is 14 amino acids long. The germline CDR1 and CDR2 sequences are MNHEY and SVGAGI. CDR3 region: CASSHGQGTYEQYF. Written as DNA, the CDR3 is TGTGCCAGCAGTCACGGACAGGGGACTTACGAGCAGTACTTC.

The chain links TRBV28 to TRBJ2-2; possible D gene TRBD2, 6 bases. With 9 bases removed from V and 6 bases from J, the gap between germline ends came to 14 bases. The CDR3 has 13 residues. CDR1 and CDR2 (germline): MDHEN, SYDVKM. In DNA, the CDR3 is TGTGCCAGTTGGGGGGAGAATTCCGGGGAGCTGTTTTTT. Protein sequence: CASWGENSGELFF.